The TCR beta chain described here comes from a study of STAT5B mutations in CD4+ large granular lymphocyte leukemia. The method was immunoSEQ multiplex PCR; TCRdb's version includes in-frame clones alone and lacks a portion of them. This sample has about 40,000 clones, with around 81% found just once. General study findings and limits: Patient CD4-sorted repertoires stayed more clonal than healthy ones after leukemic-clone removal. TRBV06-family usage was enriched in top patient clones (8/27) versus controls (2/35).

A remark on this clone: Its cognate antigen is unknown.

Germline lookup yields CDR1 SEHNR and CDR2 FQNEAQ (reference sequence). This CDR3 has 18 amino acids. V gave up 4 bases and J gave up 3 bases; unmatched junction bases: 15. The receptor was derived from a human donor in good health. The sample taken for sequencing was CD4+ T cells from blood buffy coats. The chain links TRBV7-9 to TRBJ2-1; 7 bases agree with TRBD1. In DNA, the CDR3 is TGTGCCAGCAGCTCAGCCAGAAGCCAGGGACAGCTCTACAATGAGCAGTTCTTC. Translated: CASSSARSQGQLYNEQFF.